A single sample is the source of the 12 T cell receptor beta chains below, sequenced in a study of cytomegalovirus exposure and HLA in healthy donors (dated by TCRdb to 2015 to 2018). Library preparation used the immunoSEQ multiplex PCR assay. A mixture of 60 forward primers for TCR Vbeta segments and 13 reverse primers for TCR Jbeta segments was used in the multiplex PCR. As stored in TCRdb, this immuneACCESS dataset retains in-frame rearrangements with V and J assigned. A fraction of the clones does not appear; measured against another copy, unresolved V genes explain less than half of the discrepancy, and the remainder lacks a known reason. This sample comprises 150,000 or so clones, around 75% of them detected only once. The top ten constitute 6% to 8.5% of the sample. Source material: PBMCs. The receptors derive from a man in his thirties or forties in good health and CMV-seropositive.

The sample holds a few counts of this clone. This sequence joins TRBV19 and TRBJ1-1; weak D call: TRBD1 (6 bases). The germline V gene has CDR1 LNHDA and CDR2 SQIVND (reference sequence). Trimming pared 1 base from V and 5 bases from J, leaving 23 bases between. The CDR3 extends over 18 amino acids. CDR3 sequence (DNA): TGTGCCAGTAGTATAGGGAGGACGGGAGGGGGGTCTCGGACTGAAGCTTTCTTT. The encoded protein is CASSIGRTGGGSRTEAFF.

The rearrangement links TRBV5-1 to TRBJ2-7; a weak D match, TRBD2 (7 bases). Germline V gives CDR1 SGHRS, CDR2 YFSETQ. Trimming pared 0 bases from V and 5 bases from J, leaving 15 bases between. The CDR3 runs to 15 residues. CDR3 sequence reads: CASSLGTGGANEQYF. CDR3 DNA: TGCGCCAGCAGCTTGGGGACGGGGGGCGCGAACGAGCAGTACTTC.

V and J are TRBV29-1 and TRBJ2-1; D is perhaps TRBD2 (5 bases). CDR3 length: 13 amino acids. CDR1 is SQVTM, CDR2 ANQGSEA, per germline. V lost 3 bases and J lost 4, with 10 bases in between. The CDR3 DNA reads TGCAGCGTTGACGTTTCGGGGTACAATGAGCAGTTCTTC. It specifies CSVDVSGYNEQFF.

This rearrangement joins TRBV28 to TRBJ2-1; 10 positions agree with TRBD2. V lost 5 bases and J lost 7; bases outside the gene matches: 11. This CDR3 is 16 amino acids long. Germline CDR1 MDHEN, CDR2 SYDVKM. CDR3 sequence: CASSPAGLAGANEQFF. As DNA, the CDR3 is TGTGCCAGCAGTCCGGCGGGTCTAGCGGGAGCAAATGAGCAGTTCTTC.

The V gene is TRBV7-4, the J gene TRBJ1-2; D uncertain. From germline, CDR1 is SGHVT and CDR2 SQSDAQ. Trimming removed 3 bases at V and 5 bases at J, with 4 bases between. This CDR3 region has 11 residues. The DNA for the CDR3 is TGTGCCAGCAGCTTTATTTATGGCTACACCTTC. Translated: CASSFIYGYTF.

The chain combines TRBV6-5 with TRBJ1-1; the D is unclear. V shed 0 bases and J shed 2 bases, with 10 bases lying between them. This CDR3 is 15 amino acids long. The V gene's germline CDR1 is MNHEY and CDR2 SVGAGI. CDR3 in amino acids: CASSYSPRSNTEAFF. For the CDR3, the DNA is TGTGCCAGCAGTTACTCCCCCCGGAGTAACACTGAAGCTTTCTTT.

The V gene is TRBV13, the J gene TRBJ2-1; weak D call: TRBD1 (6 bases). V lost 6 bases and J 1 base, leaving 13 bases between the germline ends. CDR3 length: 15 amino acids. The V gene's germline CDR1 is PRHDT and CDR2 FYEKMQ (reference sequence). The CDR3 nucleotides read TGTGCCAGCAGACCTACAGGGCCTTCCTACAATGAGCAGTTCTTC. It yields the protein CASRPTGPSYNEQFF.

This rearrangement joins TRBV15 to TRBJ1-2; no clear D gene. Trimming took 0 bases from V and 7 from J, leaving 12 bases between them. The germline V gene encodes CDR1 LNHNV and CDR2 YYDKDF (reference sequence). The CDR3 is made up of 14 amino acids. CDR3 in amino acids: CATSRDIVTIGYTF. The CDR3 DNA reads TGTGCCACCAGCAGAGATATAGTAACGATTGGCTACACCTTC.

CDR3 coding DNA: TGTGCCAGCAGCTTAACAGGGAACACTGAAGCTTTCTTT. Its translation: CASSLTGNTEAFF. The chain recombines TRBV9 with TRBJ1-1; TRBD1 is a possible D gene (5 bases). Looked up from germline, CDR1 is SGDLS and CDR2 is YYNGEE. Trimming stripped 4 bases from V and 1 base from J, with 8 bases between. This CDR3 is 13 amino acids long.

The chain couples TRBV18 to TRBJ2-7; D might be TRBD2 (5 bases). This CDR3 is built from 15 residues. V lost 0 bases and J lost 3, with 12 bases in between. Germline CDR1 and CDR2: KGHSH and LQKENI. The DNA of the CDR3 is TGTGCCAGCTCACCACCAGAGGGATGGGGCTACGAGCAGTACTTC. Residues: CASSPPEGWGYEQYF. Using reference TRBV18 and TRBJ2-7 for the parts outside the CDR3, the full variable domain is NAGVMQNPRHLVRRRGQEARLRCSPMKGHSHVYWYRQLPEEGLKFMVYLQKENIIDESGMPKERFSAEFPKEGPSILRIQQVVRGDSAAYFCASSPPEGWGYEQYFGPGTRLTVT.

The CDR3 DNA reads TGTGCCAGCAGCCCGGGAGCGGGGGGGCTTGACAATGAGCAGTTCTTC. Amino acids: CASSPGAGGLDNEQFF. This rearrangement joins TRBV7-9 to TRBJ2-1; 10 nucleotides agree with TRBD2. There are 16 residues in the CDR3. Trimming took 5 bases from V and 5 from J; bases not matched to a gene: 9. In germline, CDR1 is SEHNR, CDR2 FQNEAQ (reference sequence).

The chain couples TRBV19 to TRBJ2-7; TRBD2 might be the D (5 bases). The CDR3 loop spans 15 amino acids. V was shortened by 5 bases and J by 3 bases, with 17 bases between the two germline ends. In germline, CDR1 is LNHDA, CDR2 SQIVND (reference sequence). CDR3 bases: TGTGCCAGTAGTCCCTCCTGGACTCTGAGCTACGAGCAGTACTTC. Translating it yields CASSPSWTLSYEQYF.